There are a few counts of the clone carrying this T cell receptor beta chain. Antigen unknown. Other DNA sequences in the sample encode the same CDR3. The sample originates from a study of cytotoxic CD8 clonotypes in ibrutinib-treated CLL. This table comes from immunoSEQ multiplex PCR, and its TCRdb copy is limited to in-frame clones, with some not included. In the table there are approximately 300,000 clones, 80% of which are singletons. Study-wide findings and caveats: Public clonotypes, found uncommonly, either contracted or stayed stable on treatment. Circulating CD8+ T-cell counts were tracked by baseline clonality, which exceeded that of age-matched healthy donors.

Sequencing used PBMCs, obtained before ibrutinib treatment. The clonotype originates from a human donor with chronic lymphocytic leukemia.

The DNA for the CDR3 is TGCGCCAGCAGCTTAGGAGGGAACACCGGGGAGCTGTTTTTT. It translates to CASSLGGNTGELFF. The V call is TRBV5-1, the J call TRBJ2-2, with D perhaps TRBD2 (5 bases). CDR3 length: 14 residues. Germline V CDR1 and CDR2: SGHRS, YFSETQ. V was trimmed by 2 bases and J by 1 base, leaving 6 bases between them.